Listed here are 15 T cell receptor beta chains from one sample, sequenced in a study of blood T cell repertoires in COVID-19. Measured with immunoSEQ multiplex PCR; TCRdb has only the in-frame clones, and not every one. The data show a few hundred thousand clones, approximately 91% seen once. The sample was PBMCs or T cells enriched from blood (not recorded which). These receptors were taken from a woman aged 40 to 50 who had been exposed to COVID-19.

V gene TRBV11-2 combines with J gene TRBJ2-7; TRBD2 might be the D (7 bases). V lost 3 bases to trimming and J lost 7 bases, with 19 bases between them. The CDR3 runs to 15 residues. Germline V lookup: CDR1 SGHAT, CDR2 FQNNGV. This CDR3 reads CASSLLDGGLGEQYF. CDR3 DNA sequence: TGTGCCAGCAGCTTGCTCGACGGGGGGCTGGGGGAGCAGTACTTC.

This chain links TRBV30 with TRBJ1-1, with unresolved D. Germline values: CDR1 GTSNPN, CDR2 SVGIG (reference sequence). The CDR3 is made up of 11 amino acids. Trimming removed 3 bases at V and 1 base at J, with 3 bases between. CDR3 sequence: CAWRQNTEAFF. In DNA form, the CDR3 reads TGTGCCTGGAGACAGAACACTGAAGCTTTCTTT. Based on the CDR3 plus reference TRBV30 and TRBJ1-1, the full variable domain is SQTIHQWPATLVQPVGSPLSLECTVEGTSNPNLYWYRQAAGRGLQLLFYSVGIGQISSEVPQNLSASRPQDRQFILSSKKLLLSDSGFYLCAWRQNTEAFFGQGTRLTVV.

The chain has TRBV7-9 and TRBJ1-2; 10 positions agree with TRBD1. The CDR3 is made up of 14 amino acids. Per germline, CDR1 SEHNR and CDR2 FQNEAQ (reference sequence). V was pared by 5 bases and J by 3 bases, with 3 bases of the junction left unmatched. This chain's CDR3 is CASSRQGADYGYTF. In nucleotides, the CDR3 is TGTGCCAGCAGCAGACAGGGGGCTGACTATGGCTACACCTTC.

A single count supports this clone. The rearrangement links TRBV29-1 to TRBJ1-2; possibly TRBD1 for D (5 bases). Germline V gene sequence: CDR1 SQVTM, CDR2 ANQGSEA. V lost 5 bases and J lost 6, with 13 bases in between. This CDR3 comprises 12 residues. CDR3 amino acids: CSVNSGGNGYTF. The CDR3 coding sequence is TGCAGCGTTAATTCCGGGGGGAATGGCTACACCTTC.

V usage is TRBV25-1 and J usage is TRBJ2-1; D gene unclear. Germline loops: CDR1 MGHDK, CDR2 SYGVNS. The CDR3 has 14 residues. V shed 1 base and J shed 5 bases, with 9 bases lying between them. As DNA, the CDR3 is TGTGCCAGCAGTGAATGGCACCCAAACAATGAGCAGTTCTTC. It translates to CASSEWHPNNEQFF.

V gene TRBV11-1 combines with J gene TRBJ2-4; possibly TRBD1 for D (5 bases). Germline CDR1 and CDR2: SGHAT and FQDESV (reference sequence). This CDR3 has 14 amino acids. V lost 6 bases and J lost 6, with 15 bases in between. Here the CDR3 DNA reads TGTGCCAGCAGTCACCGGACAAACCTAAACATTCAGTACTTC. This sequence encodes CASSHRTNLNIQYF. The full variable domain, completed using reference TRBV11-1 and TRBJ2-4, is EAEVAQSPRYKITEKSQAVAFWCDPISGHATLYWYRQILGQGPELLVQFQDESVVDDSQLPKDRFSAERLKGVDSTLKIQPAELGDSAMYLCASSHRTNLNIQYFGAGTRLSVL.

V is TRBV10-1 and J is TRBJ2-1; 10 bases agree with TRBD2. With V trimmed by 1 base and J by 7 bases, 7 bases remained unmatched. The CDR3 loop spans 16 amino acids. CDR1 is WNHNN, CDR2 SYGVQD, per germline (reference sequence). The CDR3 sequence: CASSEFASGRQNEQFF. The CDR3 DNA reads TGCGCCAGCAGTGAGTTTGCTAGCGGGAGACAAAATGAGCAGTTCTTC.

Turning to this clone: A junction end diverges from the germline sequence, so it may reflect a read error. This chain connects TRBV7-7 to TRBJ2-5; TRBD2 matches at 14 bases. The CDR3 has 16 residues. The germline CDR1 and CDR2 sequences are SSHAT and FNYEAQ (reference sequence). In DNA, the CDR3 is TGTGCTAGCAGCTCGCCGACTAGCGGGAGGGAAGAGACCCAGTACTTC. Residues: CASSSPTSGREETQYF.

The CDR3 region has the DNA TGTGCCAGCAGCGCGGGACTAGCGAGCACAGATACGCAGTATTTT. As protein: CASSAGLASTDTQYF. V gene TRBV7-3 combines with J gene TRBJ2-3; 10 bases map to TRBD2. V was clipped by 5 bases and J by 0 bases; unmatched bases: 2. The germline gives CDR1 SGHTA, CDR2 FQGTGA. There are 15 residues in the CDR3.

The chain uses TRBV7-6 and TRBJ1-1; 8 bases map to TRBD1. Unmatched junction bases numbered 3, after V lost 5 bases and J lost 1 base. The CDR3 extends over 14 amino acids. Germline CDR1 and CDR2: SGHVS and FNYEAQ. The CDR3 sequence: CASSTGTGNTEAFF. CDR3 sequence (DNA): TGTGCCAGCAGCACCGGGACAGGGAACACTGAAGCTTTCTTT.

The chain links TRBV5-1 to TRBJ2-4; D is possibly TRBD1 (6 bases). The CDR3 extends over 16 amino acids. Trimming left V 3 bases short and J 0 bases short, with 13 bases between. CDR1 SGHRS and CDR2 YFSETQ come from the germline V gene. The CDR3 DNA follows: TGCGCCAGCAGCTCTCAGACAGGACTAGCCAAAAACATTCAGTACTTC. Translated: CASSSQTGLAKNIQYF.

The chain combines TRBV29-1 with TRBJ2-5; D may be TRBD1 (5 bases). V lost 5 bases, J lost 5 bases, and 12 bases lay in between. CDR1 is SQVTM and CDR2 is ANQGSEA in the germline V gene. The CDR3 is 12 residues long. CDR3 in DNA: TGCAGCGTTATGACAGTAGGCGAGACCCAGTACTTC. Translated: CSVMTVGETQYF. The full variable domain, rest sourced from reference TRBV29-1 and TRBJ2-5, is SAVISQKPSRDICQRGTSLTIQCQVDSQVTMMFWYRQQPGQSLTLIATANQGSEATYESGFVIDKFPISRPNLTFSTLTVSNMSPEDSSIYLCSVMTVGETQYFGPGTRLLVL.

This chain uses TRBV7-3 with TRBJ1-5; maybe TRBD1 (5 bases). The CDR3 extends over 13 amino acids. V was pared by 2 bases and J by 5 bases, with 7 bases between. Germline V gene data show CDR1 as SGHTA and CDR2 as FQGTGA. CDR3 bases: TGTGCCAGCAGCTTAGGCAGGGATCAGCCCCAGCATTTT. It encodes CASSLGRDQPQHF.

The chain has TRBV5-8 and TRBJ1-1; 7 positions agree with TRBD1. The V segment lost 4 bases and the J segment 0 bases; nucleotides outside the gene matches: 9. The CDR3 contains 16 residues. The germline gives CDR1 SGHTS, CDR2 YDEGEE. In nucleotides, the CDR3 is TGTGCCAGCAGCATGGGACAGCCACTCATGAACACTGAAGCTTTCTTT. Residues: CASSMGQPLMNTEAFF.

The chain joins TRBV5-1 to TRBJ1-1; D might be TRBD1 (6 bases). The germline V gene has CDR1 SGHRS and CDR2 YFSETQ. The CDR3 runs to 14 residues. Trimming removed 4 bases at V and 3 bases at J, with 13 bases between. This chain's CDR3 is CASSPLTGYTEAFF. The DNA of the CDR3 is TGCGCCAGCAGCCCACTTACAGGGTACACTGAAGCTTTCTTT. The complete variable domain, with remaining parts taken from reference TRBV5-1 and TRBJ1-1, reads KAGVTQTPRYLIKTRGQQVTLSCSPISGHRSVSWYQQTPGQGLQFLFEYFSETQRNKGNFPGRFSGRQFSNSRSEMNVSTLELGDSALYLCASSPLTGYTEAFFGQGTRLTVV.